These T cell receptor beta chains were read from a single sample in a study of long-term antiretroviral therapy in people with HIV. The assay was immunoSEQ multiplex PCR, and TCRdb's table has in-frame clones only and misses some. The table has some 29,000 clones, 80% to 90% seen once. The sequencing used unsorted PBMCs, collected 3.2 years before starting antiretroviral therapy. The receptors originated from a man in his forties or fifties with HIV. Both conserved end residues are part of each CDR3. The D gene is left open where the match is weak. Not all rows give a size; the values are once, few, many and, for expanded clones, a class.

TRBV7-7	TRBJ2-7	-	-	TGTGCCAGCACCCCCGTCGGGAGCTACGAGCAGTACTTC	CASTPVGSYEQYF
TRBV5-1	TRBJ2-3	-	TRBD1	TGCGCCAGCAGCTTTGTGGGGACAGGGTCCGATACGCAGTATTTT	CASSFVGTGSDTQYF
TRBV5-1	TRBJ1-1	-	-	TGCGCCAGCAGCTTTGGGGACACTGAAGCTTTCTTT	CASSFGDTEAFF
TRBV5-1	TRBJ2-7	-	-	TGCGCCAGCAGCTTGGAAAGGCCTTCCTACGAGCAGTACTTC	CASSLERPSYEQYF
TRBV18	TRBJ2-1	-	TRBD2	TGTGCCAGCTCGTGGACTAGAAACATAGTCTACAATGAGCAGTTCTTC	CASSWTRNIVYNEQFF
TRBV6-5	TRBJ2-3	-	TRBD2	TGTGCCAGCAGACCTAGCGGGAGAGAAGATACGCAGTATTTT	CASRPSGREDTQYF
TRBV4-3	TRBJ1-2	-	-	TGCGCCAGCAGCCTCCGGGGGCCGTCGGACTATGGCTACACCTTC	CASSLRGPSDYGYTF
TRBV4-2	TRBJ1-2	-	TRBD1	TGTGCCAGCAGCTCAGGGACAGGGGATTACTATGGCTACACCTTC	CASSSGTGDYYGYTF
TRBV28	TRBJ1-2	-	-	TGTGCCAGCAGTGTACAGGGACTCTATGGCTACACCTTC	CASSVQGLYGYTF
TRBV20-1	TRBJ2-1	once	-	TGCAGTGCTAGAAGGAATGAGCAGTTCTTC	CSARRNEQFF
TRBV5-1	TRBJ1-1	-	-	TGCGCCAGCAGCCAGAACACGAACACTGAAGCTTTCTTT	CASSQNTNTEAFF
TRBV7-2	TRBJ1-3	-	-	TGTGCCAGCACCCGAACGCAAGGCTCTGGAAACACCATATATTTT	CASTRTQGSGNTIYF
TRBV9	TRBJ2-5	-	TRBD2	TGTGCCAGCAGCCGTGGACTAGCGGGGGAGGAGACCCAGTACTTC	CASSRGLAGEETQYF
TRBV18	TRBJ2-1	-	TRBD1	TGTGCCAGCTCACCGTTGGGACAGGGGGGTAATGAGCAGTTCTTC	CASSPLGQGGNEQFF
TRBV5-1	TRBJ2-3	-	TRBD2	TGCGCCAGCAGCCGTGGGGTAATAGCGGGGGCCACAGATACGCAGTATTTT	CASSRGVIAGATDTQYF
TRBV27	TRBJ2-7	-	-	TGTGCCAGCAGTTTACGAGGGTTCTACGAGCAGTACTTC	CASSLRGFYEQYF
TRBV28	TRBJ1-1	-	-	TGTGCCAGCAGTTTATGGGCGCCCGGGGGGGCTGAAGCTTTCTTT	CASSLWAPGGAEAFF
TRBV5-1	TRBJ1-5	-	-	TGCGCCAGCAGCTTGACGGGCAATCAGCCCCAGCATTTT	CASSLTGNQPQHF
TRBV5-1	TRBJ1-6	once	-	TGCGCCAGCAGCTTGTACGCAGGGTCAAATTCACCCCTCCACTTT	CASSLYAGSNSPLHF
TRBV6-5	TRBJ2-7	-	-	TGTGCCAGCAGTCTCCCGGGTACCTACGAGCAGTACTTC	CASSLPGTYEQYF
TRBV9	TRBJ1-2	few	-	TGTGCCAGCAGCGCCCACCCCTCACAGGGCGACTATGGCTACACCTTC	CASSAHPSQGDYGYTF
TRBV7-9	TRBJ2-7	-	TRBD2	TGTGCCAGCAGACCAATACTGACTAGCGGGGGGGACTCCTACGAGCAGTACTTC	CASRPILTSGGDSYEQYF
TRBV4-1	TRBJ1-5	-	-	TGCGCCAGCAGCCGGGACAGCAATCAGCCCCAGCATTTT	CASSRDSNQPQHF
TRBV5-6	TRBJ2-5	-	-	TGTGCCAGCAGCTTGGGGAGACAAGGGAAAGAGACCCAGTACTTC	CASSLGRQGKETQYF
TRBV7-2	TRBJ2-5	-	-	TGTGCCAGCAGCGCGGGGTACGGGGGCCAAGAGACCCAGTACTTC	CASSAGYGGQETQYF
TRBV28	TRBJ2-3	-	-	TGTGCCAGCAGTTCTCCAAACACAGATACGCAGTATTTT	CASSSPNTDTQYF
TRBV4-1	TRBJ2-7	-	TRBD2	TGCGCCAGCAGCCAAGGGTCTAGCGGGAGCTGGGGGTACGAGCAGTACTTC	CASSQGSSGSWGYEQYF
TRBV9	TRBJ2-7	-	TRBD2	TGTGCCAGCAGCGTAGGCCTAGCGGGAGGCTACGAGCAGTACTTC	CASSVGLAGGYEQYF
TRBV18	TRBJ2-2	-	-	TGTGCCAGCTCCCCAATAAACACCGGACGGGGCGGTACCGGGGAGCTGTTTTTT	CASSPINTGRGGTGELFF
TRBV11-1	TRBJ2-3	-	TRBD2	TGTGCCAGCAGCCAATGGGAGGGAACTAGCACAGATACGCAGTATTTT	CASSQWEGTSTDTQYF
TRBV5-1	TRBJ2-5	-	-	TGCGCCAGCAACGAGGAAGTCGGGGAGACCCAGTACTTC	CASNEEVGETQYF
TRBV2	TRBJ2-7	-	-	TGTGCCAGAAAGCGAGAGTCCGAGCAGTACTTC	CARKRESEQYF
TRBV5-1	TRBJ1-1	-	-	TGCGCCAGCAGCTTGGGCCCACAGGGGAACACTGAAGCTTTCTTT	CASSLGPQGNTEAFF
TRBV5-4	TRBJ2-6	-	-	TGTGCCAGCAGCGTCGGACAGCCGGGGGCCAACGTCCTGACTTTC	CASSVGQPGANVLTF
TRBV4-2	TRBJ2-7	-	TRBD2	TGTGCCAGCAGCCAAAAGGTCAGAGTAGCGGGGAGAACCTACGAGCAGTACTTC	CASSQKVRVAGRTYEQYF
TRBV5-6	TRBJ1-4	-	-	TGTGCCAGCAGCCTTGCTTTATGGGGTCCTAATGAAAAACTGTTTTTT	CASSLALWGPNEKLFF
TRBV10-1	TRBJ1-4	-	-	TGCGCCAGCAGTGTGGGGCTGGGAGGTGAAAAACTGTTTTTT	CASSVGLGGEKLFF
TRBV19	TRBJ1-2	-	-	TGTGCCAGTAGTATAGATCCGGACTATGGCTACACCTTC	CASSIDPDYGYTF
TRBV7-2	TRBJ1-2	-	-	TGTGCCAGCAGTTCCACAGGGCACGGCTACACCTTC	CASSSTGHGYTF
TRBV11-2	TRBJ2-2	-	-	TGTGCCAGCAGCTCCCCCGGACAGCTGAACACCGGGGAGCTGTTTTTT	CASSSPGQLNTGELFF
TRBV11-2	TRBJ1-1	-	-	TGTGCCAGCACCCGATTCGGGGGTTCGGACACTGAAGCTTTCTTT	CASTRFGGSDTEAFF